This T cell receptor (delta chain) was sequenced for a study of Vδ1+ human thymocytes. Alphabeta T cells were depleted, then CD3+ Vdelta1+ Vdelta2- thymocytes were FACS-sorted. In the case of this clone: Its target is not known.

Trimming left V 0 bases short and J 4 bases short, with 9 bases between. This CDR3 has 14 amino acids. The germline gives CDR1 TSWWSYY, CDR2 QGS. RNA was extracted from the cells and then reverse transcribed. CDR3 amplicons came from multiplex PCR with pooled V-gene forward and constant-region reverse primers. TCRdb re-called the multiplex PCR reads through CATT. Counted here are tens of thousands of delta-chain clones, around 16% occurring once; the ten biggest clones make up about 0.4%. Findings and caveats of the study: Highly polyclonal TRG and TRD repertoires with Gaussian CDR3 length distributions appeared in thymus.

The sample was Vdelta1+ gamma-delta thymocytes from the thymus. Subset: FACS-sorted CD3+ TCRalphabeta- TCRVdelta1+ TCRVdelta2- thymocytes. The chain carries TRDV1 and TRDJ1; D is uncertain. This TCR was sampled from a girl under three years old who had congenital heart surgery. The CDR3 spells CALGELFPLDKLIF. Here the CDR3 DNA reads TGTGCTCTTGGGGAACTATTCCCTCTCGATAAACTCATCTTT.